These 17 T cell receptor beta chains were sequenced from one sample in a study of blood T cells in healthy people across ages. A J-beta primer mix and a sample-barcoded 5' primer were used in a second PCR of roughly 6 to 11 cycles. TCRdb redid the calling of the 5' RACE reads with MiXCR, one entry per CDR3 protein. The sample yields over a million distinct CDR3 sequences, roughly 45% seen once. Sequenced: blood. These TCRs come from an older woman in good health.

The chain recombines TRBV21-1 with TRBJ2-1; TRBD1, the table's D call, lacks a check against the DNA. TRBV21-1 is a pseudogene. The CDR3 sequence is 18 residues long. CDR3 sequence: CASSKDRTGKSSYNEQFF. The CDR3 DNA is TGTGCCAGCAGCAAAGACCGGACAGGAAAGAGCTCCTACAATGAGCAGTTCTTC.

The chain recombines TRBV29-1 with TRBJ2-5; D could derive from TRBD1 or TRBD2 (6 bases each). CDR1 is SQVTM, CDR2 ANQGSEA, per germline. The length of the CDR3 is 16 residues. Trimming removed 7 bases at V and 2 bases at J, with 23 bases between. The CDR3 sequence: CSGKGLARGGQETQYF. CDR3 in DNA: TGCAGCGGCAAAGGGCTAGCGAGAGGGGGGCAAGAGACCCAGTACTTC.

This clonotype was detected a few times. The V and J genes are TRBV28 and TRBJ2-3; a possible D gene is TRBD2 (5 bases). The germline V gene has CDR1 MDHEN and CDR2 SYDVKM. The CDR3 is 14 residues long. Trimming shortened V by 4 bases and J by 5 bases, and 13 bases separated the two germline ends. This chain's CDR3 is CASSSRARGDTQYF. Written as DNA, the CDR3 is TGTGCCAGCAGTTCTCGGGCACGGGGAGATACGCAGTATTTT.

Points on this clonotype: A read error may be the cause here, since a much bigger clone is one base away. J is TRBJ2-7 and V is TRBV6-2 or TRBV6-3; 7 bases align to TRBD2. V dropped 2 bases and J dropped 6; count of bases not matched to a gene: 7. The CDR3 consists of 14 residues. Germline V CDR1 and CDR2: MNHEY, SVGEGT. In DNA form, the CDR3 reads TGTGCCAGCAGTTACGGGAGGGAGGTCACCGAGCAGTACTTC. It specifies CASSYGREVTEQYF.

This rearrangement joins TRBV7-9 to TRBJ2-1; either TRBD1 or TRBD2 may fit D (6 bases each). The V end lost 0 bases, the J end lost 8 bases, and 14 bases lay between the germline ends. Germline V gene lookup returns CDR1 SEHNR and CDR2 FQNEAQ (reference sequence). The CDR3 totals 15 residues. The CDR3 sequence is CASSLAGVGGHEQFF. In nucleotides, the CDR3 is TGTGCCAGCAGCTTAGCGGGGGTCGGGGGCCATGAGCAGTTCTTC. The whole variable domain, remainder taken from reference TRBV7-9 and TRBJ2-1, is DTGVSQNPRHKITKRGQNVTFRCDPISEHNRLYWYRQTLGQGPEFLTYFQNEAQLEKSRLLSDRFSAERPKGSFSTLEIQRTEQGDSAMYLCASSLAGVGGHEQFFGPGTRLTVL.

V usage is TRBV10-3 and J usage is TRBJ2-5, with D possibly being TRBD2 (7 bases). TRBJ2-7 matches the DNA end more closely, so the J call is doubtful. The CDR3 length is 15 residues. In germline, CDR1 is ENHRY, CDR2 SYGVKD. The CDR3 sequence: CAISEGGGKEYEQYF. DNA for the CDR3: TGTGCCATCAGTGAGGGGGGGGGCAAAGAGTACGAGCAGTACTTC.

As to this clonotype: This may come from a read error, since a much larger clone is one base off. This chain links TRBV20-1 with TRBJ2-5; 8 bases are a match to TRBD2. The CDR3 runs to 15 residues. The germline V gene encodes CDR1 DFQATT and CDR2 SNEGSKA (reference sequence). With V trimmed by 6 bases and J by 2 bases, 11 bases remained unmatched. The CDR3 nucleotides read TGCAGTGCGGAGGGACCAGCGGGAGATCAAGAGACCCAGTACTTC. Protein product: CSAEGPAGDQETQYF.

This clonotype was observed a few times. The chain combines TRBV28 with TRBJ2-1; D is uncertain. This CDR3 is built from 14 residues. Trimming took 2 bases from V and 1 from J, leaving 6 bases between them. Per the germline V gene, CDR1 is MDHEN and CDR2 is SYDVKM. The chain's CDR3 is CASSLGISYNEQFF. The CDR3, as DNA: TGTGCCAGCAGTTTAGGCATTTCCTACAATGAGCAGTTCTTC.

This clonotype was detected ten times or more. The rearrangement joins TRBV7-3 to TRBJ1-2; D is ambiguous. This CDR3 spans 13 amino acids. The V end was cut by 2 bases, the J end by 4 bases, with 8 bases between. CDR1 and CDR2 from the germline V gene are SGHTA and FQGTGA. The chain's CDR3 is CASSLDVGYGYTF. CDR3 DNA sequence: TGTGCCAGCAGCTTAGATGTCGGCTATGGCTACACCTTC.

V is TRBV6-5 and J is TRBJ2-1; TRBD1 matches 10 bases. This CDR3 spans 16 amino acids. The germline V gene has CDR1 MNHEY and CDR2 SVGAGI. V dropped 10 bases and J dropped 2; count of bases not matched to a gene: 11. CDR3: CATTGAGTGAYNEQFF. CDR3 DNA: TGTGCCACTACCGGGGCCGGGACAGGGGCCTACAATGAGCAGTTCTTC.

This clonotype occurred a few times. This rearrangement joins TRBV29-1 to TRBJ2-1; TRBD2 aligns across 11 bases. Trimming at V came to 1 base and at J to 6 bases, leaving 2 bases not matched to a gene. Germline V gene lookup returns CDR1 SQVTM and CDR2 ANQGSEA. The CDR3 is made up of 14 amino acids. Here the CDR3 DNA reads TGCAGCGTTGAAGTAGCGGGAGGGACCAATGAGCAGTTCTTC. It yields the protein CSVEVAGGTNEQFF.

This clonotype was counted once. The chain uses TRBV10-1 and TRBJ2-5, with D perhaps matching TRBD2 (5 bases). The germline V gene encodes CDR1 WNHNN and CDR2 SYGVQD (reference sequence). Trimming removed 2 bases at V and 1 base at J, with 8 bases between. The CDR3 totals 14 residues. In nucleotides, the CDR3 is TGCGCCAGCAGTGAGGGGAGCCCCCAAGAGACCCAGTACTTC. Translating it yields CASSEGSPQETQYF.

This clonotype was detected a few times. The CDR3 sequence is CASSLSQRLGTEAFF. The CDR3 nucleotides are TGTGCCAGCAGTTTATCCCAGCGCCTTGGCACTGAAGCTTTCTTT. The J gene is TRBJ1-1, the V gene TRBV12-3 or TRBV12-4; D not resolved. V was cut by 2 bases and J by 4 bases, with 14 bases left in between. This CDR3 comprises 15 residues.

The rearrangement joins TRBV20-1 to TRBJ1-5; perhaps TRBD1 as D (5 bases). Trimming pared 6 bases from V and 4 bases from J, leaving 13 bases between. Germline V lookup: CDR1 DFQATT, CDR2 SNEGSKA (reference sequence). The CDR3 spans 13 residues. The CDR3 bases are TGCAGTGCGCACCGGGACTTAAATCAGCCCCAGCATTTT. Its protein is CSAHRDLNQPQHF.

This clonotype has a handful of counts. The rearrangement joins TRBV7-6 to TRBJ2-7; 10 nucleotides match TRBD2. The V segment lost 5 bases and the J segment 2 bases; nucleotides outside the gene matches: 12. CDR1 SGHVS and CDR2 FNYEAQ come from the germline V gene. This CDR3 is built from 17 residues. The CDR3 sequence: CASSHTVSGRAPYEQYF. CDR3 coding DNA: TGTGCCAGCAGCCACACCGTGAGCGGGAGGGCCCCCTACGAGCAGTACTTC.

The CDR3 sequence: CASSLGTGGNTDTQYF. The CDR3 DNA is TGTGCCAGCAGCTTAGGTACAGGGGGCAACACAGATACGCAGTATTTT. The chain has TRBV11-2 and TRBJ2-3, with 9 bases fitting TRBD1. This CDR3 contains 16 residues. J gave up 2 bases and V 1 base, and 4 bases lay outside the gene matches. Germline CDR1 reads SGHAT; CDR2 reads FQNNGV.

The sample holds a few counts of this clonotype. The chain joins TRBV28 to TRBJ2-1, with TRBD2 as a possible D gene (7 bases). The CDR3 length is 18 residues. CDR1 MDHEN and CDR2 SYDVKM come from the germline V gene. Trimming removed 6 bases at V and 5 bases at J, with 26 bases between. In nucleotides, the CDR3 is TGTGCCAGCAGCCTATGGGACTACAGGGCCCGGAATAACAATGAGCAGTTCTTC. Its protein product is CASSLWDYRARNNNEQFF. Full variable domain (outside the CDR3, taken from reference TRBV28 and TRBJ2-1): DVKVTQSSRYLVKRTGEKVFLECVQDMDHENMFWYRQDPGLGLRLIYFSYDVKMKEKGDIPEGYSVSREKKERFSLILESASTNQTSMYLCASSLWDYRARNNNEQFFGPGTRLTVL.